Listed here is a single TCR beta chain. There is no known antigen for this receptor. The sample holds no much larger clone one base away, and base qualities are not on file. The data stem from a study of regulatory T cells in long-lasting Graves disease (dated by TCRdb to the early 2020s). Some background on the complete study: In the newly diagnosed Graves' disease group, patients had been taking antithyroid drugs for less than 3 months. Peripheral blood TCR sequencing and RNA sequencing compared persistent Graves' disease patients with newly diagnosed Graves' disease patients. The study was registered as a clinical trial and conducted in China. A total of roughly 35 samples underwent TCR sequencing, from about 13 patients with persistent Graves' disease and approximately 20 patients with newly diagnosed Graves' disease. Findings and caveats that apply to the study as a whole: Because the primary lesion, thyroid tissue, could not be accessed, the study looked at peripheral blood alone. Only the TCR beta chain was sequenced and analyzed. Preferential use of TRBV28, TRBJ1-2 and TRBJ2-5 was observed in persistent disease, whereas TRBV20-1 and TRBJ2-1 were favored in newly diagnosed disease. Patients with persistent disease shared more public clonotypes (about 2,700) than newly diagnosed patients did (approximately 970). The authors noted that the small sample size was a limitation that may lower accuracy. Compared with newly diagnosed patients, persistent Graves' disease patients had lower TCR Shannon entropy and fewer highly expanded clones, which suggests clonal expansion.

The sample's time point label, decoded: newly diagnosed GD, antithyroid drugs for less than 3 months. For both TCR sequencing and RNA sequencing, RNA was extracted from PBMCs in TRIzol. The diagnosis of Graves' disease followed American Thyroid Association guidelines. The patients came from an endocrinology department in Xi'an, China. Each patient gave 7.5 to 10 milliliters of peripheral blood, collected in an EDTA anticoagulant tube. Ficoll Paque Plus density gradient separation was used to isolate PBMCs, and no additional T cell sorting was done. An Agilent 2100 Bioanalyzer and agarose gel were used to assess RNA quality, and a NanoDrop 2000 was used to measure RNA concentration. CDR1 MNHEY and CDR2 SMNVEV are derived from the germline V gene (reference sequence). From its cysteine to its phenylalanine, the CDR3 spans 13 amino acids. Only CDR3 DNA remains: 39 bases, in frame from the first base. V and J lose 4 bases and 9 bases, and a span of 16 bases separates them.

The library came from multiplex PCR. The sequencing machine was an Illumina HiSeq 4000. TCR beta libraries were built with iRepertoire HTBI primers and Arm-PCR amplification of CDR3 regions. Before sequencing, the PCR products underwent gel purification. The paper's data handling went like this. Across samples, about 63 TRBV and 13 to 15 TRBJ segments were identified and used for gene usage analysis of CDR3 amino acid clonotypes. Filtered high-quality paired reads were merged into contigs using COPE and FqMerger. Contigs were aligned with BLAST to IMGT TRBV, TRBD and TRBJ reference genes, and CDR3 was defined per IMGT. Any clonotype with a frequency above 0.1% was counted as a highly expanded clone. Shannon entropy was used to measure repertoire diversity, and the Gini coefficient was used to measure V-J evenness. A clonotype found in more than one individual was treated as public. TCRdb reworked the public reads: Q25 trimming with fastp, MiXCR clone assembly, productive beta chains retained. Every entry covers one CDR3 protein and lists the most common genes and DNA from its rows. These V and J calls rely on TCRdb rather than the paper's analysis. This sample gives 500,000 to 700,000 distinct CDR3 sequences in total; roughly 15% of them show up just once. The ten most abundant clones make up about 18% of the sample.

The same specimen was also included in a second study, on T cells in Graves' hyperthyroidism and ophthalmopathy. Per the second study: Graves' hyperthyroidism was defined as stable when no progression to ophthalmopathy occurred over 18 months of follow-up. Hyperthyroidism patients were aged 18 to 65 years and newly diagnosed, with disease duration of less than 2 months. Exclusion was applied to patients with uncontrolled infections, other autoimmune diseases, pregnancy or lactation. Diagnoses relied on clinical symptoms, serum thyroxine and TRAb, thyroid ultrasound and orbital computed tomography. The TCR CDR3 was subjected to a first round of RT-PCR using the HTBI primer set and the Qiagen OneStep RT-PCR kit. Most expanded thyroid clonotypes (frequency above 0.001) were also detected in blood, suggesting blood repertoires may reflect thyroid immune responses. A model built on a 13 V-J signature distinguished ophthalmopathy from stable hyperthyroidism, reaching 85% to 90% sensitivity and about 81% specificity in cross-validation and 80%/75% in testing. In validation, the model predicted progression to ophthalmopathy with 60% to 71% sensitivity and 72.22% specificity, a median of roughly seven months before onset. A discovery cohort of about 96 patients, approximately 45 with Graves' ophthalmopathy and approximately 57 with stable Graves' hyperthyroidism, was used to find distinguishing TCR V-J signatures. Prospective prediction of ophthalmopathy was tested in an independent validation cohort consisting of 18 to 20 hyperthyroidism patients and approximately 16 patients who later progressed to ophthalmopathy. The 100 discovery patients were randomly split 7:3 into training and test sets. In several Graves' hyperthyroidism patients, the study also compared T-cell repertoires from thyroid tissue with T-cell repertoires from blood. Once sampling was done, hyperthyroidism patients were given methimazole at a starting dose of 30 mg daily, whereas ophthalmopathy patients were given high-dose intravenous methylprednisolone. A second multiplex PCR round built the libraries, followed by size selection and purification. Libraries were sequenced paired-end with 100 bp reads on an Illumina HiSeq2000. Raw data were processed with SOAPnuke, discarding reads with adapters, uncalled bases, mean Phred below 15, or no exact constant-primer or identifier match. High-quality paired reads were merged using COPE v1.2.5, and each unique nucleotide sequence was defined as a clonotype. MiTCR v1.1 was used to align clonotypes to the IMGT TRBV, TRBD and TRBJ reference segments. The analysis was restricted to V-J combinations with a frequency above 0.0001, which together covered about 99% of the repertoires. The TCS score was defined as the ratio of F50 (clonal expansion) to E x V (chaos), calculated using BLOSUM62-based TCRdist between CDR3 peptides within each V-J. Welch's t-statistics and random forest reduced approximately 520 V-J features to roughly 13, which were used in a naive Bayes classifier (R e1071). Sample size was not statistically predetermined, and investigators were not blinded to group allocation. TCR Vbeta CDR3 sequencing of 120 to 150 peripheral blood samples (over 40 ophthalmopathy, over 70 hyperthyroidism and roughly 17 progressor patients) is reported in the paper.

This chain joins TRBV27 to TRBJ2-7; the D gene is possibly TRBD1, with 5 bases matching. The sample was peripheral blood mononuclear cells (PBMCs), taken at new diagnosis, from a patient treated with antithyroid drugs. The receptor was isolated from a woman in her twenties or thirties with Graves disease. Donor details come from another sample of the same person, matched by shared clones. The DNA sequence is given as TGTGCCAGCAGTTCCTCCCCGGACATTCGGCAGTACTTC. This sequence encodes CASSSSPDIRQYF.